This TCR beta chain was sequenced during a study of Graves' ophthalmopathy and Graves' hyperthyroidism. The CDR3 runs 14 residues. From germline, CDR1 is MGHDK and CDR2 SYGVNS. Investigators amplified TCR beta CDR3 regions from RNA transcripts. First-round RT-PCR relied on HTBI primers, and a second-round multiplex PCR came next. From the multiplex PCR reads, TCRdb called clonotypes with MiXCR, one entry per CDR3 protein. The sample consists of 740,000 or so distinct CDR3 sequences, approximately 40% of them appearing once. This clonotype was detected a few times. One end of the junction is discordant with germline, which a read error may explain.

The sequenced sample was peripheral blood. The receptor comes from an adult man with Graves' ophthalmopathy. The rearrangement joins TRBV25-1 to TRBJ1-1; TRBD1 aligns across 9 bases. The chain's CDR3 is CASCEGQGNLNAFF. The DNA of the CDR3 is TGTGCCAGCTGTGAGGGACAGGGTAATTTAAACGCTTTCTTT.